This T cell receptor beta chain was profiled in a study of blood T cells in healthy people across ages (dated by TCRdb to 2015 to 2017). Regarding the complete study: In model experiments, template switching captured about one uniquely barcoded TCR beta cDNA molecule for every two T cells. Four age groups were formed from the donors: young (average about 15 years), middle-aged (approximately 40), aged (about 62) and long-lived (more than 75). Donors of different ages were randomly distributed across sequencing lanes to avoid experimental bias. Using deep sequencing normalized with unique cDNA molecular identifiers, the study measured how TCR beta repertoire diversity changes with age. For two donors (one aged 18 to 29 and one aged 80 or older), the study analyzed two additional independent replicas of 1 million unique cDNA reads from the same blood draw.

V sheds 1 base and J sheds 7 bases, leaving 8 bases between their ends. The CDR3, from cysteine to phenylalanine, totals 13 residues. Only the CDR3 DNA is retained, 39 bases long and in frame from the first base. CDR1 SEHNR and CDR2 FQNEAQ are derived from the germline V gene (reference sequence). Concerning this clonotype: It has no known antigen specificity. One base away there is no much larger clone; base qualities are not given.

Broad study findings and their caveats: Compared with the aged group, the long-lived group had more naive CD4+ T cells, fewer expanded clones and increased TCR diversity, a pattern suggesting age selection. Since profiling was done on bulk unsorted PBMCs, naive and antigen-experienced compartments could not be conclusively compared. A strong correlation was found between observed TCR beta diversity and the percentage of naive T cells measured by flow cytometry. Estimates of total diversity based on one million sequenced T cells were considered lower bounds and underestimates. Observed TCR beta diversity per million T cells fell roughly linearly with age, and a significant reduction was already apparent by age approximately 40. Because donor CMV infection status was unknown, age-related changes in expanded clonotypes were potentially confounded.

The library was generated by 5' RACE. For sequencing, an Illumina HiSeq 2500 was employed. A second 7 to 11 cycle PCR used a sample-barcoded 5' primer and a J-beta primer mix. A template-switch 5' adaptor carrying 12 random nucleotides introduced a unique molecular identifier onto each TCR beta cDNA molecule. Each sample yielded at least 3 million CDR3-containing paired-end reads. All of the RNA was converted into first-strand cDNA using the Mint cDNA synthesis kit, with a TRBC-specific oligonucleotide serving as the primer. Following uracil-DNA glycosylase treatment, all cDNA underwent a first 18-cycle PCR with the universal primers M1SS and BC2_uni_R. As for how the authors treated the data: For normalization, 1 million high-quality reads, each with a distinct molecular identifier, were randomly selected from each sample. Reads sharing molecular identifiers were discarded rather than binned into consensus sequences. CDR3 identification, clonotype clustering and error correction used MiTCR with a Q25 quality threshold and the strictest error-elimination algorithm. A nonparametric unseen species model with Euler transformation was used to estimate a lower bound on total TCR beta diversity. The raw public reads went through TCRdb reprocessing: fastp at Q25, MiXCR clone calling, in-frame beta chains kept. Rows matching on CDR3 protein sequence are summarized as one entry with the most common DNA and genes. These V and J calls originate from TCRdb's pipeline instead of the authors' own analysis. In all, the sample holds hundreds of thousands of distinct CDR3 sequences, and over 40% of those were seen once. Clones ranked in the top ten supply approximately 29% of the sample.

The donors were roughly 38 Caucasian individuals from Russia, aged roughly 6 to 100 years, who were systemically healthy. Each donor gave roughly 9.5 milliliters of peripheral blood, collected into EDTA-treated Vacutainer tubes. Ficoll-Paque density-gradient centrifugation was used to isolate PBMCs, with at least 7 million obtained per sample. Total RNA was extracted from PBMCs with Trizol reagent, with at least 5 micrograms obtained per sample. The percentages of naive CD45RAhigh/CD27high T cells were determined by flow cytometry on a PBMC aliquot from every donor. The clonotype was recovered from a man older than 75 in good health. Recombination joined TRBV7-9 with TRBJ2-1; TRBD2 is a possible D gene, resting on 5 matching bases. The sample consisted of blood. The CDR3 protein sequence reads: CASSLVDWNEQFF. In nucleotide form, the sequence is TGTGCCAGCAGCTTAGTGGACTGGAATGAGCAGTTCTTC.